The rows below give T cell receptor beta chains drawn from one sample of a study of patients and donors after allogeneic stem cell transplantation. TCRdb re-called the RT-PCR reads with MiXCR, one entry per CDR3 protein. The data contain about 960,000 distinct CDR3 sequences, roughly 17% of them singletons. Sequencing was carried out using blood, either unsorted or a sorted T cell fraction (not recorded which). The receptors originated from a human donor who was either an allogeneic HSCT recipient or a stem cell or donor lymphocyte infusion donor (not recorded which). It is not recorded whose cells these are; they may come from a transplant donor. Both conserved end residues are part of each CDR3. D genes are given only for firm matches.

v_gene: TRBV7-9
d_gene: -
CDR3aa: CASSDDSYGYTF

v_gene: TRBV19
d_gene: -
CDR3aa: CATHAGSSYEQYF

v_gene: TRBV10-1
d_gene: -
CDR3aa: CASSEYFSSGGNQPQHF

v_gene: TRBV2
d_gene: -
CDR3aa: CASSPGRSADTQYF

v_gene: TRBV7-2
d_gene: -
CDR3aa: CASSLAGAKTQYF

v_gene: TRBV10-3
d_gene: -
CDR3aa: CAISEGTKFSNQPQHF

v_gene: TRBV20-1
d_gene: -
CDR3aa: CSAHDSHTQYF

v_gene: TRBV20-1
d_gene: -
CDR3aa: CSAALETQYF

v_gene: TRBV4-3
d_gene: -
CDR3aa: CASSQVGAGSSYNEQFF

v_gene: TRBV24-1
d_gene: TRBD2
CDR3aa: CATSEPGGAHNEQFF

v_gene: TRBV20-1
d_gene: -
CDR3aa: CSASDDSHLGETQYF

v_gene: TRBV21-1
d_gene: -
CDR3aa: CASIGGNQETQYF

v_gene: TRBV21-1
d_gene: -
CDR3aa: CASSKALVKRSEQYF

v_gene: TRBV29-1
d_gene: -
CDR3aa: CSDVRTARGYGYTF

v_gene: TRBV12-3/TRBV12-4
d_gene: TRBD1
CDR3aa: CASSFRDRGLRNTEAFF

v_gene: TRBV4-3
d_gene: -
CDR3aa: CASSQQLTRPAGNTIYF

v_gene: TRBV20-1
d_gene: -
CDR3aa: CSARLLTYEQYF

v_gene: TRBV7-9
d_gene: -
CDR3aa: CASSLEQSPSGNTIYF

v_gene: TRBV29-1
d_gene: -
CDR3aa: CSVERVSYNEQFF

v_gene: TRBV5-1
d_gene: -
CDR3aa: CASSSEANTGELFF

v_gene: TRBV7-9
d_gene: TRBD1
CDR3aa: CASSLVGRGQGYTF

v_gene: TRBV12-3/TRBV12-4
d_gene: TRBD2
CDR3aa: CASTSWWGGEKGEQYF

v_gene: TRBV27
d_gene: TRBD1
CDR3aa: CASGRSRGRGTEAFF

v_gene: TRBV20-1
d_gene: -
CDR3aa: CSARVRVLGRLRDEQYF

v_gene: TRBV9
d_gene: TRBD1
CDR3aa: CASSVGGTVNEKLFF

v_gene: TRBV12-3/TRBV12-4
d_gene: -
CDR3aa: CASRPILLRSKNTGELFF

v_gene: TRBV20-1
d_gene: TRBD1
CDR3aa: CSASGRGQSNQPQHF

v_gene: TRBV7-3
d_gene: -
CDR3aa: CASSSPSGTPSGIDTQYF

v_gene: TRBV12-3/TRBV12-4
d_gene: -
CDR3aa: CASSFTVSNTEAFF

v_gene: TRBV4-1
d_gene: -
CDR3aa: CASSQKKTTPYEQYF

v_gene: TRBV7-9
d_gene: -
CDR3aa: CASTQETMNTEAFF

v_gene: TRBV12-3/TRBV12-4
d_gene: TRBD2
CDR3aa: CASSSGLAGAGGTQYF

v_gene: TRBV9
d_gene: TRBD2
CDR3aa: CASSVATGTSGSREQFF

v_gene: TRBV5-1
d_gene: -
CDR3aa: CASSARLGEEAF

v_gene: TRBV21-1
d_gene: -
CDR3aa: CASSKDGTEAFF

v_gene: TRBV7-9
d_gene: TRBD1
CDR3aa: CASSPGTGYDEQYF

v_gene: TRBV29-1
d_gene: -
CDR3aa: CSVEGGDIPMEEQYF

v_gene: TRBV5-1
d_gene: -
CDR3aa: CASSLEPLPGGLHF

v_gene: TRBV12-3/TRBV12-4
d_gene: TRBD1
CDR3aa: CASSLGQGAYQPQHF

v_gene: TRBV7-2
d_gene: -
CDR3aa: CASSRGGIGYGYTF

v_gene: TRBV12-3/TRBV12-4
d_gene: -
CDR3aa: CASSLQGVGTGELFF

v_gene: TRBV7-2
d_gene: -
CDR3aa: CASSLDGSPSGANVLTF

v_gene: TRBV20-1
d_gene: TRBD1
CDR3aa: CSAFDRGRFGNTIYF

v_gene: TRBV7-6
d_gene: -
CDR3aa: CASSLQTAFYGYTF

v_gene: TRBV6-1
d_gene: -
CDR3aa: CASSSRTHRALGNTIYF

v_gene: TRBV12-5
d_gene: -
CDR3aa: CASGLVRNTEAFF

v_gene: TRBV5-1
d_gene: TRBD1
CDR3aa: CASTVGGQGANEQFF

v_gene: TRBV28
d_gene: TRBD2
CDR3aa: CASTATGGVVETQYF

v_gene: TRBV30
d_gene: -
CDR3aa: CAWSVGRGGQPQHF

v_gene: TRBV7-9
d_gene: -
CDR3aa: CASSRVAGYEQYF

v_gene: TRBV7-3
d_gene: TRBD2
CDR3aa: CASSLTHGLAPSLEQYF

v_gene: TRBV4-2
d_gene: TRBD2
CDR3aa: CASSATGTNYNEQFF

v_gene: TRBV12-3/TRBV12-4
d_gene: -
CDR3aa: CASSWGDTQYF

v_gene: TRBV27
d_gene: TRBD1
CDR3aa: CASSLLRGTGGYEQYF